This T cell receptor beta chain was profiled in a study of OX40 agonist ivuxolimab in advanced cancers. Study background: Given to patients was ivuxolimab, an agonistic anti-OX40 (CD134) antibody. Patients were treated with intravenous ivuxolimab, dosed at 0.01 to 10 mg/kg and infused every 2 weeks. Hepatocellular carcinoma, melanoma, renal cell or head and neck cancer affected the dose-escalation patients. Points from the study as a whole: CD4+ T cells averaged fewer expanded clones than CD8+ T cells.

The repertoire was sequenced with immunoSEQ multiplex PCR; TCRdb's copy has only in-frame clones and lacks some. Of 55,000 to 75,000 clones detected, about 90% appear once; the ten largest clones hold 3.8%. As for this clone: Its matching antigen is unknown.

The CDR3 extends over 15 amino acids. CDR1 is SGHNT, CDR2 YYREEE, per germline (reference sequence). V dropped 4 bases and J dropped 2 bases, with 14 bases sitting between them. The sample here was CD4+ or CD8+ T cells sorted from blood, taken in a trial of the OX40 agonist ivuxolimab. This receptor was obtained from an adult with an advanced solid tumor such as melanoma, head and neck, liver or kidney cancer. The chain joins TRBV5-4 to TRBJ2-3, with a weak D call TRBD1 (6 bases). The CDR3 coding sequence is TGTGCCAGCAGCCCACCACAGGGAAACACAGATACGCAGTATTTT. Its protein is CASSPPQGNTDTQYF.